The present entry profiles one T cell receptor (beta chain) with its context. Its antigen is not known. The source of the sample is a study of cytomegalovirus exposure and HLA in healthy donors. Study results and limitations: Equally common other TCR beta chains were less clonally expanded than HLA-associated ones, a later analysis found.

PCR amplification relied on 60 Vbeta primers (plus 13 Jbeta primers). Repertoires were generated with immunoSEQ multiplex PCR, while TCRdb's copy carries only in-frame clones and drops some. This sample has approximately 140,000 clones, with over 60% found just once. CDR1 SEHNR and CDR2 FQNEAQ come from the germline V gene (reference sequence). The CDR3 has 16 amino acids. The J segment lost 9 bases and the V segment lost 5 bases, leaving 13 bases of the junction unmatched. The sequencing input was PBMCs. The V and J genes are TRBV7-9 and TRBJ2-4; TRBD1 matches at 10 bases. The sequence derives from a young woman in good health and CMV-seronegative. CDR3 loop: CASSPGTGAPRVIQYF. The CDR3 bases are TGTGCCAGCAGCCCCGGGACAGGGGCGCCAAGGGTCATTCAGTACTTC.